These 13 T cell receptor beta chains were sequenced from one sample in a study of control samples from healthy donors and cancer patients. TCRdb keeps only in-frame clones here, not all; method: immunoSEQ multiplex PCR. Among around 130,000 clones, about 87% were seen once, and the ten largest hold about 12%. Specimen: blood. These receptors were collected from a man under 40 in good health.

This rearrangement joins TRBV6-6 to TRBJ1-1; D unclear. The ends were cut back, 5 bases at V and 1 base at J, with 8 bases in the middle. CDR3 length: 13 amino acids. Germline CDR1 and CDR2: MNHNY and SVGAGI (reference sequence). The CDR3 bases are TGTGCCAGCAGTCAAACCCGGAACACTGAAGCTTTCTTT. It yields the protein CASSQTRNTEAFF.

The chain joins TRBV5-8 to TRBJ2-7; D is possibly TRBD1 (6 bases). Deletions cut 5 bases from V and 6 bases from J, with 21 bases between. This CDR3 has 15 amino acids. Germline V gene lookup returns CDR1 SGHTS and CDR2 YDEGEE. The CDR3 sequence: CASRTRWQGNGEQYF. The CDR3 region has the DNA TGTGCCAGCAGGACCCGATGGCAGGGGAATGGCGAGCAGTACTTC. Based on the CDR3 plus reference TRBV5-8 and TRBJ2-7, the full variable domain is EAGVTQSPTHLIKTRGQQATLRCSPISGHTSVYWYQQALGLGLQFLLWYDEGEERNRGNFPPRFSGRQFPNYSSELNVNALELEDSALYLCASRTRWQGNGEQYFGPGTRLTVT.

The gene calls are TRBV5-5 and TRBJ1-1, with 12 bases fitting TRBD1. CDR1 is SGHKS and CDR2 is YYEKEE in the germline V gene (reference sequence). The J segment lost 4 bases and the V segment lost 5 bases, leaving 6 bases of the junction unmatched. The CDR3 is made up of 15 amino acids. The CDR3 DNA reads TGTGCCAGCAGACTCGGGACAGGGGGCGTCACTGAAGCTTTCTTT. This codes for CASRLGTGGVTEAFF.

The chain employs TRBV13 and TRBJ2-7; D may correspond to TRBD1 or TRBD2 (5 bases each). The germline V gene encodes CDR1 PRHDT and CDR2 FYEKMQ (reference sequence). V was pared by 3 bases and J by 0 bases, with 9 bases between. The CDR3 is 14 residues long. As DNA, the CDR3 is TGTGCCAGCAGCTTGACTGGGACCTCCTACGAGCAGTACTTC. Amino acids: CASSLTGTSYEQYF.

The CDR3 region is CASSKSGQPNTEAFF. The CDR3 nucleotides read TGTGCCAGCAGCAAATCGGGACAGCCGAACACTGAAGCTTTCTTT. The chain recombines TRBV9 with TRBJ1-1; TRBD1 matches 7 bases. The germline gives CDR1 SGDLS, CDR2 YYNGEE. CDR3 length: 15 amino acids. J was trimmed by 1 base and V by 4 bases; bases with no gene match: 7.

The chain recombines TRBV18 with TRBJ2-7, with TRBD2 identical over 11 bases. The length of the CDR3 is 15 residues. V lost 6 bases, J lost 0 bases, and 4 bases stayed unmatched. The V gene's germline CDR1 is KGHSH and CDR2 LQKENI. The CDR3 loop reads CASSPTSGGSYEQYV. CDR3 bases: TGTGCCAGCTCGCCAACTAGCGGGGGCTCCTACGAGCAGTACGTC.

This chain links TRBV29-1 with TRBJ2-5, with a weak D call TRBD1 (6 bases). Trimming cost V 4 bases and J 0 bases, with 15 bases left between them. This CDR3 is 15 amino acids long. Germline CDR1 and CDR2: SQVTM and ANQGSEA. CDR3 coding DNA: TGCAGCGTTGGAGGGAAACAGGGTAACCAAGAGACCCAGTACTTC. It yields the protein CSVGGKQGNQETQYF.

V gene TRBV27 combines with J gene TRBJ1-2, with a weak D call TRBD1 (6 bases). V gave up 4 bases and J gave up 8 bases, with 14 bases separating them. The CDR3 is 13 residues long. Germline CDR1 reads MNHEY; CDR2 reads SMNVEV (reference sequence). CDR3 nucleotides: TGTGCCAGCAGTTCCGCAACAGGGAAAGGCTACACCTTC. Its protein is CASSSATGKGYTF.

This chain joins TRBV6-4 and TRBJ2-3; D not certain. Germline V CDR1 and CDR2: MRHNA, SNTAGT. V lost 3 bases, J lost 6 bases, and 16 bases lay in between. CDR3 length: 15 amino acids. The CDR3 region has the DNA TGTGCCAGCAGTGAATCCCCTAGGGCGGAGGATACGCAGTATTTT. It encodes CASSESPRAEDTQYF.

This chain connects TRBV2 to TRBJ2-5; the D is unclear. Deletions cut 3 bases from V and 7 bases from J, with 3 bases between. The CDR3 is made up of 10 amino acids. CDR1 and CDR2 (germline): SNHLY, FYNNEI. The CDR3 coding sequence is TGTGCCAGCAGTGACGGGACCCAGTACTTC. It translates to CASSDGTQYF.

The CDR3 DNA is TGCGCCAGCAGCTTGGTGGCTGGAAACACCATATATTTT. Protein product: CASSLVAGNTIYF. The chain combines TRBV5-1 with TRBJ1-3; D uncertain. Trimming shortened V by 0 bases and J by 2 bases, and 3 bases separated the two germline ends. The CDR3 length is 13 residues. In germline, CDR1 is SGHRS, CDR2 YFSETQ. Based on the CDR3 plus reference TRBV5-1 and TRBJ1-3, the full variable domain is KAGVTQTPRYLIKTRGQQVTLSCSPISGHRSVSWYQQTPGQGLQFLFEYFSETQRNKGNFPGRFSGRQFSNSRSEMNVSTLELGDSALYLCASSLVAGNTIYFGEGSWLTVV.

This chain connects TRBV7-9 to TRBJ2-2, with 11 bases lining up with TRBD1. V dropped 5 bases and J dropped 7; count of bases not matched to a gene: 15. CDR3 length: 18 residues. Per the germline V gene, CDR1 is SEHNR and CDR2 is FQNEAQ (reference sequence). CDR3 loop: CASSPPYRDRGSGGELFF. DNA of the CDR3: TGTGCCAGCAGCCCACCTTACCGGGACAGGGGGTCAGGCGGGGAGCTGTTTTTT.

The V and J genes are TRBV27 and TRBJ1-2; possibly TRBD1 for D (6 bases). The CDR3 length is 18 residues. Trimming removed 5 bases at V and 0 bases at J, with 22 bases between. Germline V gives CDR1 MNHEY, CDR2 SMNVEV (reference sequence). For the CDR3, the DNA is TGTGCCAGCAGTCGGGCTTATTGGGACACTAGTCCTAACTATGGCTACACCTTC. Translated, it gives CASSRAYWDTSPNYGYTF.